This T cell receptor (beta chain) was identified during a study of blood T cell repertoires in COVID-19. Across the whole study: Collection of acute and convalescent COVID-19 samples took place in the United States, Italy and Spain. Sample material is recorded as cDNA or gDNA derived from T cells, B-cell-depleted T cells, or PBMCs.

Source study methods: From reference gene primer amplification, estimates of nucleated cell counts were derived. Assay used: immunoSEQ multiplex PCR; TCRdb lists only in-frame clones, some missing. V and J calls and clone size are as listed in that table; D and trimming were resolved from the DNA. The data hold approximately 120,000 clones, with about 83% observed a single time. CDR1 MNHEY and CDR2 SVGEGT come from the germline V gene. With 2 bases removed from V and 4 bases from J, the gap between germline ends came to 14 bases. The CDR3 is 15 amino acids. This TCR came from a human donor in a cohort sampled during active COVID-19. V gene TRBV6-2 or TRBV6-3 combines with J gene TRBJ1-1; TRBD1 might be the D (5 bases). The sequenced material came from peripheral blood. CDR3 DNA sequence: TGTGCCAGCAGTTACGTGGGGGGGGTCGCCACTGAAGCTTTCTTT. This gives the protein CASSYVGGVATEAFF.